In its sample, the clone carrying this T cell receptor (beta chain) was seen a few times. Its specificity is not known. Using a J-beta primer mix together with a sample-barcoded 5' primer, a second PCR was run for roughly 7 to 12 cycles. Each CDR3 protein gets one entry after TCRdb re-called the 5' RACE reads with MiXCR. The data hold 1.5 million to 2 million distinct CDR3 sequences, with around 48% observed a single time. The sample belongs to a study of blood T cells in healthy people across ages. Findings of the study overall: What prevented conclusive comparison of naive and antigen-experienced cells was that PBMCs were unsorted.

Those donating, healthy Caucasian individuals from Russia, were aged about 6 to 95. Every donor contributed 7.5 to 10 milliliters of peripheral blood by blood draw. The V and J ends lost 5 bases and 1 base respectively, with 18 bases between them. The CDR3 is 16 residues long. Source material: blood. The chain joins TRBV12-3 or TRBV12-4 to TRBJ2-7; D uncertain. This clonotype was sampled from a woman aged 40-49 years in good health. CDR3 coding DNA: TGTGCCAGCAGTGATTCGGACCGTTTGCCTTCCTACGAGCAGTACTTC. Protein: CASSDSDRLPSYEQYF.